The rows below give T cell receptor beta chains drawn from one sample of a study of HIV-infected patients and healthy controls. TCRdb reprocessed the 5' RACE reads with MiXCR, giving one entry per CDR3 protein. Seen here are about 67,000 distinct CDR3 sequences, about 17% observed once, and the top ten hold approximately 5%. Sequences were obtained from CD4+ T cells from blood. These receptors were taken from a human donor in good health. CDR3s include the opening cysteine and the closing phenylalanine or tryptophan.

V	J	CDR3
TRBV20-1	TRBJ2-1	CSARDGAGGWDEQFF
TRBV7-9	TRBJ2-5	CASSRDGRETQYF
TRBV29-1	TRBJ1-2	CSVEDRAGGGYTF
TRBV7-9	TRBJ2-3	CASSSDRGADTQYF
TRBV6-2/TRBV6-3	TRBJ1-2	CASRGNYGYTF
TRBV6-5	TRBJ1-2	CASSLTGVNYGYTF
TRBV28	TRBJ2-7	CASSFRRAEQYF
TRBV11-1	TRBJ2-1	CASSRQGEGEQFF
TRBV20-1	TRBJ2-7	CSAPDRGSYEQYF
TRBV25-1	TRBJ1-6	CASTRSSYNSPLHF
TRBV7-9	TRBJ1-1	CASSLGEDTEAFF
TRBV6-2/TRBV6-3	TRBJ2-2	CASSRPLRTGELFF
TRBV5-1	TRBJ2-3	CASKAGGTDTQYF
TRBV14	TRBJ1-2	CASSQDPSYGYTF
TRBV20-1	TRBJ2-1	CSAVPGRYNEQFF
TRBV9	TRBJ2-3	CASSVDSFTQYF
TRBV18	TRBJ2-1	CASSQFSSYNEQFF
TRBV19	TRBJ1-4	CASSIPGGANEKLFF
TRBV7-9	TRBJ1-6	CATRLAGNNSPLHF
TRBV20-1	TRBJ2-1	CSASMVRGLVNEQFF
TRBV18	TRBJ1-2	CASSPFGYGYTF
TRBV12-3/TRBV12-4	TRBJ2-5	CASSQATGQETQYF
TRBV7-2	TRBJ2-3	CASSSDYTDTQYF
TRBV7-2	TRBJ1-1	CASSLNRVAEAFF
TRBV18	TRBJ1-5	CASSPQGSLYSNQPQHF
TRBV19	TRBJ1-5	CASSIFGGNNQPQHF
TRBV2	TRBJ2-6	CASRDRAGANVLTF
TRBV7-2	TRBJ2-3	CASTFGGRDTQYF
TRBV6-2/TRBV6-3	TRBJ2-7	CASRPYRGLIYEQYF
TRBV7-3	TRBJ2-5	CASSFSGGPQETQYF
TRBV14	TRBJ2-1	CASRHPGTGHNEQFF
TRBV5-1	TRBJ1-4	CASTRDSTNEKLFF
TRBV7-2	TRBJ2-1	CASSPLFRVDNEQFF
TRBV9	TRBJ1-6	CASSVVGTGFSPLHF
TRBV7-2	TRBJ2-2	CASRQAGTSGTGELFF
TRBV20-1	TRBJ2-2	CSAQTSGGKRRAGELFF
TRBV7-2	TRBJ2-7	CASSFQTGGFNEQYF
TRBV6-6	TRBJ2-3	CASRSGGPSTDTQYF
TRBV20-1	TRBJ2-6	CSAKEGGANVLTF
TRBV7-6	TRBJ2-3	CASSLAGLNPDTQYF
TRBV7-8	TRBJ2-5	CASSDPGRMAGETQYF
TRBV5-1	TRBJ2-1	CASSLTDPTYNEQFF
TRBV18	TRBJ1-5	CASSPQADQPQHF
TRBV7-2	TRBJ1-3	CASSPGVVGNTIYF
TRBV29-1	TRBJ1-4	CSVVRLRNEKLFF
TRBV20-1	TRBJ2-2	CSAGSGLAGGELFF
TRBV10-3	TRBJ2-1	CAISDVPPTPQFF
TRBV12-3/TRBV12-4	TRBJ1-1	CASSRLGTVGAFF
TRBV11-2	TRBJ1-6	CASSLVQGRNSPLHF
TRBV3-1	TRBJ1-1	CASSQVGGHTEAFF
TRBV19	TRBJ1-1	CASSMDGPTTEAFF
TRBV6-2/TRBV6-3	TRBJ1-3	CASTTGSSGNTIYF
TRBV4-3	TRBJ1-1	CASSWQGGANTEAFF
TRBV30	TRBJ2-4	CAWSGGVLAKNIQYF
TRBV12-3/TRBV12-4	TRBJ2-1	CASSFRMRDNEQFF
TRBV14	TRBJ1-2	CASSPISVNYGYTF
TRBV18	TRBJ2-2	CASSPNKGTSHGELFF
TRBV29-1	TRBJ2-1	CSVMTIPNYNEQFF
TRBV18	TRBJ2-3	CASSGTGTRTDTQYF